This T cell receptor (beta chain) emerged from a study of cytomegalovirus exposure and HLA in healthy donors. The assay was immunoSEQ multiplex PCR, and TCRdb's table has in-frame clones only and misses some. The sample contains over 85,000 clones, more than 70% of which appear only once. CDR3 length: 16 amino acids. CDR1 is LGHNA, CDR2 YNFKEQ, per germline. V was cut by 3 bases and J by 3 bases, with 18 bases left in between. Comments on this clone: Its antigen is currently unknown.

General observations from the study: Most TCR sequences showed up rarely, but some public TCRs showed up in many donors.

This receptor was obtained from a woman between 18 and 30 years old in good health and CMV-seropositive. Sequencing input: PBMCs. This chain joins TRBV4-2 and TRBJ2-7, with D perhaps TRBD2 (5 bases). The CDR3 spells CASSQSGRGNIYEQYF. The DNA for the CDR3 is TGTGCCAGCAGCCAGAGTGGACGGGGAAACATCTACGAGCAGTACTTC.